This entry describes one T cell receptor (beta chain). As yet, its antigen is unknown. CDR1 is MNHEY, CDR2 SVGAGI, per germline. Germline trimming cut 8 bases from V and 11 bases from J; bases unmatched to any gene: 8. There are 12 residues in the CDR3. Deep-level settings were used for running the assay. Sequenced by immunoSEQ multiplex PCR; TCRdb stores in-frame clones only, minus some. The table shows about 2 million clones, with roughly 94% occurring only once. The data were obtained in a study of shared clonotypes between healthy human individuals. As defined, naive CD8 cells were CD45RO-negative and positively selected for CCR7, with terminally differentiated effector memory CD45RA+ cells excluded. Whole-study results and caveats: Sharing across several donors was seen in around 5% of naive CD4 clonotypes. Clonotype sharing across donors was expected to vary with sequencing depth. Generation probability values for non-shared clonotypes were lower than those for clonotypes shared by all four donors.

The TCR comes from a man younger than 35 in good health. The sample taken for sequencing was naive CD8+ T cells sorted from blood. The rearrangement joins TRBV6-5 to TRBJ2-5, with 10 bases lining up with TRBD2. The CDR3 nucleotides read TGTGCCAGCTCAGCGGGAGGGCCCGTTCAGTACTTC. As protein: CASSAGGPVQYF.